This T cell receptor beta chain appears in the sequencing data of a study of shared clonotypes between healthy human individuals. General study points: The study generally estimated greater richness for naive than memory subsets.

In the case of this clone: What it binds is unknown.

The V segment lost 0 bases and the J segment 7 bases; nucleotides outside the gene matches: 10. This CDR3 contains 16 residues. Germline CDR1 and CDR2: SGHNT and YYREEE (reference sequence). Authors' analysis steps: Junction-only immunoSEQ data arrived without quality scores, meaning filtering differed. Using immunoSEQ multiplex PCR, the repertoire was profiled, and TCRdb retains in-frame clones only, with some absent. V and J calls and clone size are copied from that table; D and trimming were computed from the DNA. Of about 330,000 clones listed, around 90% were seen once; the top ten hold 15% to 20%.

This TCR was recovered from a man aged 18 to 30 in good health. The chain joins TRBV5-4 to TRBJ2-4; TRBD2 aligns across 7 bases. The source material was memory CD8+ T cells sorted from blood. Subset reported: CD45RO+ cells pooled with CCR7-negative TemRA cells. CDR3 DNA sequence: TGTGCCAGCAGCTTGGGACTAGCAGAGTGGGGGAACATTCAGTACTTC. Translation: CASSLGLAEWGNIQYF.